This entry features one TCR beta chain sequence. Its antigen is unidentified. The sample is drawn from a study of shared clonotypes between healthy human individuals. General study results and limits: The study's rarefaction showed incomplete sorted-subset sequencing despite large depth. Several donors had around 5.2% of their naive CD4 clonotypes in common.

Researchers divided each subset's genomic DNA evenly across several immunoSEQ plates. Some 27,000 T cell genomes, or roughly 200 ng DNA, went into the sorted-subset replicate PCRs. Clones were sequenced by immunoSEQ multiplex PCR, and TCRdb holds only the in-frame ones, with some missing. This sample carries about 1 million clones, around four fifths of them seen once, and the ten largest clones take about 1.5%. The germline V and J ends were trimmed by 5 bases and 7 bases, with 17 bases remaining between them. The length of the CDR3 is 13 residues. Germline CDR1 reads SQVTM; CDR2 reads ANQGSEA. This chain joins TRBV29-1 and TRBJ2-5; D possibly corresponds to TRBD1 (7 bases). The receptor was isolated from a man younger than 30 in good health. Sequenced: memory CD4+ T cells sorted from blood. Noted subset: CD45RA-negative fraction. CDR3 region: CSVSAGGSGTQYF. CDR3 in DNA: TGCAGCGTTTCGGCAGGGGGGTCTGGGACCCAGTACTTC.